This TCR beta chain was captured by sequencing in a study of cytomegalovirus exposure and HLA in healthy donors. The sample holds a few counts of this clone. The CDR3 spans 14 residues. V trimming: 5 bases; J trimming: 3 bases; junction bases outside the gene matches: 6. The germline V gene encodes CDR1 MNHNS and CDR2 SASEGT. The PCR ran on 60 Vbeta and 13 Jbeta primers. TCRdb's table, derived via immunoSEQ multiplex PCR, lists solely in-frame clones and lacks some. The repertoire holds about 120,000 clones, with approximately 80% as singletons. Healthy bone marrow donors made up the donor group. Nominally healthy donors provided the samples, though records likely missed some immune exposures.

What was sequenced was PBMCs. The chain joins TRBV6-1 to TRBJ1-1, with 7 nucleotides matching TRBD1. This TCR was sampled from a man aged 50-60 years in good health and CMV-seropositive. This CDR3 is CASSLLDRDTEAFF. In DNA form, the CDR3 reads TGTGCCAGCAGTTTACTTGACAGGGACACTGAAGCTTTCTTT.